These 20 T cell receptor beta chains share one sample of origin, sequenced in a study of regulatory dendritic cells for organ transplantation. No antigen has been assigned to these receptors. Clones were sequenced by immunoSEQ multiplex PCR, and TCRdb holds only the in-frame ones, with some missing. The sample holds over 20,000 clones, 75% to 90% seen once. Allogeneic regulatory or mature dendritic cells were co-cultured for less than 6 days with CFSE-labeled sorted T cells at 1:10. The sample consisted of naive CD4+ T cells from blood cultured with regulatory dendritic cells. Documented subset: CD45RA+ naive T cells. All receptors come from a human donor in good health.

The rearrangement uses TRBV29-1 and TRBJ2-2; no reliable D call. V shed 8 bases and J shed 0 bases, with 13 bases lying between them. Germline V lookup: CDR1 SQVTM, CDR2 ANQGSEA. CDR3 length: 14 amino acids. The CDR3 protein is CSTRVAANTGELFF. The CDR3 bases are TGCAGCACCAGAGTAGCCGCGAACACCGGGGAGCTGTTTTTT.

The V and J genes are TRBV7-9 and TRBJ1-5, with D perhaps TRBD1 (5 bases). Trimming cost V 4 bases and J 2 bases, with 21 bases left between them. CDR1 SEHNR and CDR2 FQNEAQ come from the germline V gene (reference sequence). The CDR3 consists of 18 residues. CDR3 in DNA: TGTGCCAGCAGCTCCAGCAAAGCGGGGGTCTTTCGCAATCAGCCCCAGCATTTT. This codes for CASSSSKAGVFRNQPQHF. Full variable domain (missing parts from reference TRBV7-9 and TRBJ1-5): DTGVSQNPRHKITKRGQNVTFRCDPISEHNRLYWYRQTLGQGPEFLTYFQNEAQLEKSRLLSDRFSAERPKGSFSTLEIQRTEQGDSAMYLCASSSSKAGVFRNQPQHFGDGTRLSIL.

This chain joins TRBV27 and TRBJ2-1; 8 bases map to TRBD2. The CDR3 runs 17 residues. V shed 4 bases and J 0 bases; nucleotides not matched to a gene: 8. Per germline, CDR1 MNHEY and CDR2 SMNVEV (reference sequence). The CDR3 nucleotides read TGTGCCAGCAGTTCTCCTGTAGCGGGAAACTCCTACAATGAGCAGTTCTTC. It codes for CASSSPVAGNSYNEQFF.

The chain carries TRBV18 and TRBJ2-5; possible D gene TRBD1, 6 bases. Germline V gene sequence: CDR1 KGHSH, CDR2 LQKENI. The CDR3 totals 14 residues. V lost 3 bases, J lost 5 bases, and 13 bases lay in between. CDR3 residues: CASSPWGLWETQYF. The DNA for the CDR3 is TGTGCCAGCTCACCGTGGGGGCTATGGGAGACCCAGTACTTC.

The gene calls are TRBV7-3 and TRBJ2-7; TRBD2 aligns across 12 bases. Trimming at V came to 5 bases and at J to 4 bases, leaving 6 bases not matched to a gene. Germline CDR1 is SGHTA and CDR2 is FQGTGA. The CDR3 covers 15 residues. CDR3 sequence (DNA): TGTGCCAGCAGCCAGACTAGCGGGAGATGGTACGAGCAGTACTTC. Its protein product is CASSQTSGRWYEQYF.

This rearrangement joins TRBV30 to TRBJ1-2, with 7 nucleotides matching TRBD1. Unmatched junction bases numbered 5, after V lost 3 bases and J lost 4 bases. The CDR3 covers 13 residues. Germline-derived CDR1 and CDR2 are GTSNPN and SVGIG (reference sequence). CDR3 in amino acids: CAWSVNRGYGYTF. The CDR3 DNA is TGTGCCTGGAGCGTTAACAGGGGCTATGGCTACACCTTC.

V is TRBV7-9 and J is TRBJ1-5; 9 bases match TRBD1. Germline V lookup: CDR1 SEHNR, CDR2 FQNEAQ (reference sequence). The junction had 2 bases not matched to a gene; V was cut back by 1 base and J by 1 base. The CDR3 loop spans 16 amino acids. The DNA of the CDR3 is TGTGCCAGCAGCTTAGACGGACAGGGGAGCAATCAGCCCCAGCATTTT. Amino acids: CASSLDGQGSNQPQHF.

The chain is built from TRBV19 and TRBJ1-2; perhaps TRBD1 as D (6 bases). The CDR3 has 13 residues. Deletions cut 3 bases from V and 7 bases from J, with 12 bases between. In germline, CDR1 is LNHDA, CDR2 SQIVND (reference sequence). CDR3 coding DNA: TGTGCCAGTAGTATCGGCAGGGGTCGTGGCTACACCTTC. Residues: CASSIGRGRGYTF.

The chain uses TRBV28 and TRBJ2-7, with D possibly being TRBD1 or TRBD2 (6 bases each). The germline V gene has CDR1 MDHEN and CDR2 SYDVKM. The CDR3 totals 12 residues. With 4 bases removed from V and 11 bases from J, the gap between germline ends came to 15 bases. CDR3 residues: CASSSRGRSKYF. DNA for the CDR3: TGTGCCAGCAGTTCTCGGGGGCGGAGCAAGTACTTC.

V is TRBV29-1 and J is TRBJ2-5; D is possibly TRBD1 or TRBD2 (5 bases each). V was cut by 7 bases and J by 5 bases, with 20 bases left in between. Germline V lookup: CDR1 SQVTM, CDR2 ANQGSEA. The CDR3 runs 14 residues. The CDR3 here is CSGSRDPGWETQYF. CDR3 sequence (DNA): TGCAGCGGATCCCGGGACCCAGGGTGGGAGACCCAGTACTTC.

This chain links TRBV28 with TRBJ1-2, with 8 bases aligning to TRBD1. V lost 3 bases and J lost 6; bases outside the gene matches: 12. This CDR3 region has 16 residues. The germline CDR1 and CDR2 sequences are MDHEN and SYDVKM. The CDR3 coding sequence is TGTGCCAGCAGTTTTCCCCTAGGACAGGGCAAGGATGGCTACACCTTC. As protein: CASSFPLGQGKDGYTF.

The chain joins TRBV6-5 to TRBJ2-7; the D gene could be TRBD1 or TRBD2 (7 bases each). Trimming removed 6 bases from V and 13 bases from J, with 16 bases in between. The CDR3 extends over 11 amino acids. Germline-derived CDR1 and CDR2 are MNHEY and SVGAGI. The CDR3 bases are TGTGCCAGCAGCAGACAGGGACTATTTTACTTC. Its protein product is CASSRQGLFYF.

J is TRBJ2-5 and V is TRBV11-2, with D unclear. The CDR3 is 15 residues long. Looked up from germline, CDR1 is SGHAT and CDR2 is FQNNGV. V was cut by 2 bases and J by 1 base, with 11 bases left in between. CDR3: CASSLSRVGQETQYF. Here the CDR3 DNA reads TGTGCCAGCAGCTTATCCCGGGTCGGCCAAGAGACCCAGTACTTC.

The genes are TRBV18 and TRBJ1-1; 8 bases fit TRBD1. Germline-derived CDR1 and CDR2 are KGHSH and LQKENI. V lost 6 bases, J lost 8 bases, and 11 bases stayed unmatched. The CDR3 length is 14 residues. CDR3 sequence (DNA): TGTGCCAGCTCGCCGGGACAGGAGATGATAGAAGCTTTCTTT. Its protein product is CASSPGQEMIEAFF.

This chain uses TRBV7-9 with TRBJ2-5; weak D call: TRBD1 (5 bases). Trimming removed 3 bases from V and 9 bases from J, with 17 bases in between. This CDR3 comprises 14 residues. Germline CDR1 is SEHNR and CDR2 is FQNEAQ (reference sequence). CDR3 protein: CASSLSSGQGSQYF. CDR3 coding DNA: TGTGCCAGCAGCTTGTCAAGTGGTCAGGGTTCCCAGTACTTC.

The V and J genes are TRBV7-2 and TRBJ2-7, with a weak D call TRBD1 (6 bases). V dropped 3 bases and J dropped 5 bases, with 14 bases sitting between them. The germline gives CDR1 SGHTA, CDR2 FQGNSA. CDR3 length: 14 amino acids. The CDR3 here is CASSFPNRVHEQYF. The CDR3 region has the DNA TGTGCCAGCAGCTTCCCTAACAGGGTACACGAGCAGTACTTC.

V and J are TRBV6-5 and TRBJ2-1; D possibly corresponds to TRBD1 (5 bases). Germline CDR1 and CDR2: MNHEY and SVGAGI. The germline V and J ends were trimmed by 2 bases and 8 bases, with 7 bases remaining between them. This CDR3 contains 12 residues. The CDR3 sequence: CASSYDSDEQFF. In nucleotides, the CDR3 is TGTGCCAGCAGTTACGACAGCGATGAGCAGTTCTTC.

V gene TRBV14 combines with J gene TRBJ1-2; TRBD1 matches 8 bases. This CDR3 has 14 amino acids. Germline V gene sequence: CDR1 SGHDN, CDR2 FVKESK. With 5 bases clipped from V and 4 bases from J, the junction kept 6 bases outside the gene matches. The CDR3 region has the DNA TGTGCCAGCAGCGTGGGACAGGTGTTCTATGGCTACACCTTC. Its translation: CASSVGQVFYGYTF.

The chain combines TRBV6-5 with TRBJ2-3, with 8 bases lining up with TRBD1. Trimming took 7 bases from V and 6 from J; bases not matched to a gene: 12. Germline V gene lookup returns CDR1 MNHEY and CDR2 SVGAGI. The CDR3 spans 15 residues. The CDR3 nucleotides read TGTGCCAGCACACCGATAAGGACAGGGCGGGATACGCAGTATTTT. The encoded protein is CASTPIRTGRDTQYF.

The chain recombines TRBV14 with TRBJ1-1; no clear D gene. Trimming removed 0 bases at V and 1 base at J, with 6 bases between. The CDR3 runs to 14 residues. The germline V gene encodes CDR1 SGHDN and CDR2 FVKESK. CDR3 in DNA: TGTGCCAGCAGCCAAGATATTGGGAACACTGAAGCTTTCTTT. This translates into CASSQDIGNTEAFF.